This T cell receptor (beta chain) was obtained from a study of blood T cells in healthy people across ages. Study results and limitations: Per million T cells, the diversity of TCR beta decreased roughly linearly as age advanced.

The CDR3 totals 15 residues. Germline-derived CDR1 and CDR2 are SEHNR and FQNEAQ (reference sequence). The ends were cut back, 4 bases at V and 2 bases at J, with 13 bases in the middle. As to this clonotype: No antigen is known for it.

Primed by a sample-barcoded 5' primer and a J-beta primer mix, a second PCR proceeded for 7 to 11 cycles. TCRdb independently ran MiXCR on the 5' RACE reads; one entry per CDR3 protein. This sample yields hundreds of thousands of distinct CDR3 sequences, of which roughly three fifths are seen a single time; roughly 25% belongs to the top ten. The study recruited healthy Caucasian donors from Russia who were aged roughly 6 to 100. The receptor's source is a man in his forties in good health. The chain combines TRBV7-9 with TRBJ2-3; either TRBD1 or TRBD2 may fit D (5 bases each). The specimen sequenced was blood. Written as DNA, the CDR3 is TGTGCCAGCAGCTGCGGTTGGGGGATCACAGATACGCAGTATTTT. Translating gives CASSCGWGITDTQYF.